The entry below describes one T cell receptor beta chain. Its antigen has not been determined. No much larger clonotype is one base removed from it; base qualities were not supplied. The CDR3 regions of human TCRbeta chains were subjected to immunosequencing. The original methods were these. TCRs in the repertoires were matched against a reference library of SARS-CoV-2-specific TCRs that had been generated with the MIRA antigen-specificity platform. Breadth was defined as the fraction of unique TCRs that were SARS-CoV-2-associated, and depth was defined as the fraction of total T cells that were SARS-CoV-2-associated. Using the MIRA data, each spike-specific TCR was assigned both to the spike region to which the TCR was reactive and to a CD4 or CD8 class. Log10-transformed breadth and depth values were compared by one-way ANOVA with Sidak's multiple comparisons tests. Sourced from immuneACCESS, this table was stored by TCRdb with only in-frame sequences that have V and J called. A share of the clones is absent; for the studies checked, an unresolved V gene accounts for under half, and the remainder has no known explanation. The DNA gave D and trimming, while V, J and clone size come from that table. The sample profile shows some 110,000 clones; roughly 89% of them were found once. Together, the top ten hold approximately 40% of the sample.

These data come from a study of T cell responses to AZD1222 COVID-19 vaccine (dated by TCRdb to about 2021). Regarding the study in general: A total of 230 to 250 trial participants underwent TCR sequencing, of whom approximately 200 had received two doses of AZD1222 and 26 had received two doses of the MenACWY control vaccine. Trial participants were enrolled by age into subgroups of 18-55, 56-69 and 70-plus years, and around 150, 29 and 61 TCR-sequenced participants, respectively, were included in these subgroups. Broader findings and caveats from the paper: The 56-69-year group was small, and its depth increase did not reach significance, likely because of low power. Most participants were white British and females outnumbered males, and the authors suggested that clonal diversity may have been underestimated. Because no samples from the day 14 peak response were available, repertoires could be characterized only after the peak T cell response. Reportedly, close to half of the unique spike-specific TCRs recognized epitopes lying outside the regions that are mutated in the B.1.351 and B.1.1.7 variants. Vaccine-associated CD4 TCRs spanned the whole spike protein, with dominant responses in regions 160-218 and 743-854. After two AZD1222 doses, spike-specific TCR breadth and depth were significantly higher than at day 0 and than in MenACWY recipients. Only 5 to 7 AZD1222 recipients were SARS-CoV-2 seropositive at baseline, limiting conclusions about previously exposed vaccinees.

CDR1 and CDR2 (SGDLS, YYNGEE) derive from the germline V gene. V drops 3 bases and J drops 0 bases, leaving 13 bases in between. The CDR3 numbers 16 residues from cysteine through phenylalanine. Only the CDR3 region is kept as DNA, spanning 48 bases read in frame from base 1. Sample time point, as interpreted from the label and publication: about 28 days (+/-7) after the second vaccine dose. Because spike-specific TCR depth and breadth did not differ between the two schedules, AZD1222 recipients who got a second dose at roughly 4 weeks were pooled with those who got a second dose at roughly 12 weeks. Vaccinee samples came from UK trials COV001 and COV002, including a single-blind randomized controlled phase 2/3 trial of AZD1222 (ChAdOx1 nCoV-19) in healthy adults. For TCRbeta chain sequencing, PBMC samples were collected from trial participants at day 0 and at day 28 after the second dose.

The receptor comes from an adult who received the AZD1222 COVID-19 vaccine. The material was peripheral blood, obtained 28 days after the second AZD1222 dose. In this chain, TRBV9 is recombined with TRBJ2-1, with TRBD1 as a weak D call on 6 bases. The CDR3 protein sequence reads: CASSATGLNSYNEQFF. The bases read TGTGCCAGCAGCGCGACAGGCCTTAACTCCTACAATGAGCAGTTCTTC. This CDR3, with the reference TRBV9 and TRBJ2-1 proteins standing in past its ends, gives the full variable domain DSGVTQTPKHLITATGQRVTLRCSPRSGDLSVYWYQQSLDQGLQFLIQYYNGEERAKGNILERFSAQQFPDLHSELNLSSLELGDSALYFCASSATGLNSYNEQFFGPGTRLTVL.